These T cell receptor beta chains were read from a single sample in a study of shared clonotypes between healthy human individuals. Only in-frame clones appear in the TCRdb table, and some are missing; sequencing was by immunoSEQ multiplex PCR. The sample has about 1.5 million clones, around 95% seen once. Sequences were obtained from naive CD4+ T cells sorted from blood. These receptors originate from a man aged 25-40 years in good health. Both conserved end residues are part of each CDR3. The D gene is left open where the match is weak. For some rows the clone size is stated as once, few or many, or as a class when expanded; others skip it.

TGCGCCAGCAGCTTGGAGGCAGCCTCGCCAGATACGCAGTATTTT | CASSLEAASPDTQYF | - | - | TRBJ2-3 | TRBV5-1
TGTGCCAGCAGTGTTATTCAGGAAAGCTCCTACGAGCAGTACTTC | CASSVIQESSYEQYF | - | - | TRBJ2-7 | TRBV6-1
TGCGCCAGCAGAAGGGAACGGTGGGATACGCAGTATTTT | CASRRERWDTQYF | once | - | TRBJ2-3 | TRBV5-1
TGTGCCAGCACCTCGACTAGCTACAATGAGCAGTTCTTC | CASTSTSYNEQFF | - | - | TRBJ2-1 | TRBV28
TGTGCCAGCAGCTCCTTTGAGCAGTTCTTC | CASSSFEQFF | - | - | TRBJ2-1 | TRBV7-9
TGCGCCAGCAGCCCTCGGGGGGCTATGGATACGCAGTATTTT | CASSPRGAMDTQYF | - | - | TRBJ2-3 | TRBV5-1
TGTGCCAGCTCACCACCGGGAGGTTTGGTCAAAAACATTCAGTACTTC | CASSPPGGLVKNIQYF | - | - | TRBJ2-4 | TRBV18
TGTGCCAGCAGTGCACCAGCCAGGGGATGGTATGGCTACACCTTC | CASSAPARGWYGYTF | - | - | TRBJ1-2 | TRBV25-1
TGTGCCAGCAGCGCAGGACCCGAGCATCAAGATACGCAGTATTTT | CASSAGPEHQDTQYF | once | - | TRBJ2-3 | TRBV9
TGTGCCAGCAGTTACTTCAGGGGACGGAATCAGCCCCAGCATTTT | CASSYFRGRNQPQHF | - | - | TRBJ1-5 | TRBV6-5
TGTGCCAGTAGTCCTAGGGGGGACAGGGTGAACACTGAAGCTTTCTTT | CASSPRGDRVNTEAFF | - | TRBD1 | TRBJ1-1 | TRBV19
TGTGCCAGCAGCTTGGCAGTTGTCCCTGGTGAGACCCAGTACTTC | CASSLAVVPGETQYF | - | - | TRBJ2-5 | TRBV5-4
TGTGCCTGCCATGACAATACGCAGTATTTT | CACHDNTQYF | - | - | TRBJ2-3 | TRBV30
TGCAGTGCTACAGGGTTTAATGGCTACACCTTC | CSATGFNGYTF | - | - | TRBJ1-2 | TRBV20-1
TGTGCCAGCAGCTTAGCCGAAAGTAAACTAGCGGGAGGCACAGATACGCAGTATTTT | CASSLAESKLAGGTDTQYF | - | TRBD2 | TRBJ2-3 | TRBV7-6
TGCGCCAGCAGCTTTTTCGGACAGGGGAGCTCCTACGAGCAGTACTTC | CASSFFGQGSSYEQYF | - | TRBD1 | TRBJ2-7 | TRBV5-1
TGTGCCACCAGCAGAGACCGGACTAGCGGAAACTACAATGAGCAGTTCTTC | CATSRDRTSGNYNEQFF | - | TRBD2 | TRBJ2-1 | TRBV15
TGCGCCAGCAGCTCGGGACAGGGGAATCAGCCCCAGCATTTT | CASSSGQGNQPQHF | few | TRBD1 | TRBJ1-5 | TRBV5-1
TGTGCCAGCAGTTTAGCGGGAGTCCCCACCGGGGAGCTGTTTTTT | CASSLAGVPTGELFF | - | TRBD2 | TRBJ2-2 | TRBV28
TGTGCCAGCAGCAAGTCCTTAGGGAACAGGACTAGCGGGCCTTACTACGAGCAGTACTTC | CASSKSLGNRTSGPYYEQYF | - | TRBD2 | TRBJ2-7 | TRBV4-2
TGTGCCAGCTCACCACCGAACGGGCTGGGGTTCTTC | CASSPPNGLGFF | - | - | TRBJ2-1 | TRBV18
TGTGCCAGCAGCGTAGATGGGTCCGGAGATACGCAGTATTTT | CASSVDGSGDTQYF | - | - | TRBJ2-3 | TRBV9
TGTGCCAGCAGCGTTCCCGGGACAGGGATCTCTGGGGCCAACGTCCTGACTTTC | CASSVPGTGISGANVLTF | - | TRBD1 | TRBJ2-6 | TRBV9
TGCGCCAGCAGCTCAGGGCGGGCAGGGGCCACCGGGGAGCTGTTTTTT | CASSSGRAGATGELFF | - | - | TRBJ2-2 | TRBV5-1
TGTGCCAGCAGCTTCGACAGGGGGCGGAGTGAGACCCAGTACTTC | CASSFDRGRSETQYF | - | TRBD1 | TRBJ2-5 | TRBV11-3
TGTGCCAGCAGTGAACCCGGTAGGATGTACGAGCAGTACTTC | CASSEPGRMYEQYF | - | - | TRBJ2-7 | TRBV25-1
TGTGCCAGCAGTGTCCAGATAAATCAGCCCCAGCATTTT | CASSVQINQPQHF | - | - | TRBJ1-5 | TRBV6-4
TGCGCCAGCAGCTTTGAGGATTACACCGGGGAGCTGTTTTTT | CASSFEDYTGELFF | - | - | TRBJ2-2 | TRBV5-1
TGTGCCAGTCGAGGGACTGGGGCCAACGTCCTGACTTTC | CASRGTGANVLTF | - | - | TRBJ2-6 | TRBV27
TGCGCCAGCAGCTTGTTGGGAAGCGGCAACCAAGAGACCCAGTACTTC | CASSLLGSGNQETQYF | - | - | TRBJ2-5 | TRBV5-1
TGTGCCAGCAGTGTAGAGGGAAGGGCGGTGGCCGGGGAGCTGTTTTTT | CASSVEGRAVAGELFF | - | - | TRBJ2-2 | TRBV2
TGTGCCAGCACCGGGGGCACCCAAGAGACCCAGTACTTC | CASTGGTQETQYF | - | - | TRBJ2-5 | TRBV6-1
TGTGCCAGCAGTAACGGAGAACCCGGGGAGCTGTTTTTT | CASSNGEPGELFF | - | - | TRBJ2-2 | TRBV6-5
TGCAGCGTTAGTTGGTGGGGGTCCGCCGGGGAGCTGTTTTTT | CSVSWWGSAGELFF | - | - | TRBJ2-2 | TRBV29-1
TGTGCCAGCAGTTTAAGACGGGGACTAGCGTCGAATGAGCAGTTCTTC | CASSLRRGLASNEQFF | - | TRBD2 | TRBJ2-1 | TRBV28
TGTGCCAGCAGTGATACCGGGGCCAACGTCCTGACTTTC | CASSDTGANVLTF | - | - | TRBJ2-6 | TRBV2
TGTGCCAGCAGCGCAGGGGGCCCGACTGGGGAGACCCAGTACTTC | CASSAGGPTGETQYF | - | TRBD1 | TRBJ2-5 | TRBV2
TGTGCCAGCAGTTCCCGTTATTCCAGGGGTCGCTACGAGCAGTACTTC | CASSSRYSRGRYEQYF | - | - | TRBJ2-7 | TRBV27
TGCAGTGCTTATGCCGGAGGCTACACCTTC | CSAYAGGYTF | - | - | TRBJ1-2 | TRBV20-1
TGTGCCAGCAGCCCCAGGGACGCGGGAGGACGATCCTACGAGCAGTACTTC | CASSPRDAGGRSYEQYF | - | TRBD2 | TRBJ2-7 | TRBV11-3
TGTGCCAGCAGTGAAGCGACCGAGCAGTACTTC | CASSEATEQYF | - | - | TRBJ2-7 | TRBV2
TGCGCCAGCAGCCAAGATCGCGGGCTAGCGGCATCCTACAATGAGCAGTTCTTC | CASSQDRGLAASYNEQFF | - | TRBD2 | TRBJ2-1 | TRBV4-3
TGCGCCAGCAGCTTCCCGGGGTCCGCCTATGGCTACACCTTC | CASSFPGSAYGYTF | - | - | TRBJ1-2 | TRBV5-1
TGTGCCAGCAGGGAGGCGAATGAGCAGTTCTTC | CASREANEQFF | - | - | TRBJ2-1 | TRBV2
TGTGCCAGCAGCCTTCAATCCGGGACAGGGGGCCGAGGCTGGATACTAGCCAAAAACATTCAGTACTTC | CASSLQSGTGGRGWILAKNIQYF | - | TRBD1 | TRBJ2-4 | TRBV13
TGTGCCAGCAGCTTACGACTAGCAGAAAGCTACAATGAGCAGTTCTTC | CASSLRLAESYNEQFF | - | TRBD2 | TRBJ2-1 | TRBV11-3
TGTGCCAGCAGCTTACGGGCAGGGAGGGAGGGTGAAAAACTGTTTTTT | CASSLRAGREGEKLFF | - | - | TRBJ1-4 | TRBV7-8
TGTGCCAGCAGTGGCACGAACATCTACGAGCAGTACTTC | CASSGTNIYEQYF | - | - | TRBJ2-7 | TRBV28
TGTGCCAGCAGTCAGGGAGTCACTGAAGCTTTCTTT | CASSQGVTEAFF | - | - | TRBJ1-1 | TRBV2
TGTGCCGCCGCGACAGGGATCAGCACAGATACGCAGTATTTT | CAAATGISTDTQYF | - | TRBD1 | TRBJ2-3 | TRBV10-3
TGTGCCAGCAGTCCGAGCCAGGGGGCTGGGGACACTGAAGCTTTCTTT | CASSPSQGAGDTEAFF | - | TRBD1 | TRBJ1-1 | TRBV28
TGTGCCAGTAGTGACAGTTTACATGAGCAGTTCTTC | CASSDSLHEQFF | few | - | TRBJ2-1 | TRBV28
TGTGCCAGTAGTTTCATGGCCAACATTCAGTACTTC | CASSFMANIQYF | - | - | TRBJ2-4 | TRBV19
TGTGCCATCAGTGCGACAGACGCAACTAATGAAAAACTGTTTTTT | CAISATDATNEKLFF | few | - | TRBJ1-4 | TRBV10-3
TGTGCCAGCAGTTTATCCGGGGGCACCGGGGAGCTGTTTTTT | CASSLSGGTGELFF | - | - | TRBJ2-2 | TRBV27
TGTGCCAGCAGCTTAGCGAGGGTAGCGGGAGTGTTTCAGACCTACAATGAGCAGTTCTTC | CASSLARVAGVFQTYNEQFF | - | TRBD2 | TRBJ2-1 | TRBV7-8